This TCR beta chain was obtained from a study of OX40 agonist ivuxolimab in advanced cancers. Study-level points and caveats: Dosing at 0.1 to 3.0 mg/kg was accompanied by clonal expansion of CD4+ and CD8+ blood T cells by week 6. Among the lowest levels of clonal expansion were found in partial responders at 0.1-3.0 mg/kg.

Method: immunoSEQ multiplex PCR; TCRdb's copy keeps in-frame clones and lacks some. The repertoire includes roughly 60,000 clones, about 89% of them detected once, and more than 13% sits in the top ten. Sampling of blood occurred at baseline, cycle 4 day 1, and cycle 7 day 1. As to this clone: Its antigen remains unidentified.

The CDR3 has 11 amino acids. V was cut by 6 bases and J by 8 bases, with 10 bases left in between. Germline CDR1 is MDHEN and CDR2 is SYDVKM. The receptor was derived from an adult with an advanced solid tumor such as melanoma, head and neck, liver or kidney cancer. The chain uses TRBV28 and TRBJ1-2, with a possible D match to TRBD1 (5 bases). The starting material was CD4+ or CD8+ T cells sorted from blood, obtained in a trial of the OX40 agonist ivuxolimab. The DNA of the CDR3 is TGTGCCAGCAGCTTGGACACGGGCTACACCTTC. Protein: CASSLDTGYTF.